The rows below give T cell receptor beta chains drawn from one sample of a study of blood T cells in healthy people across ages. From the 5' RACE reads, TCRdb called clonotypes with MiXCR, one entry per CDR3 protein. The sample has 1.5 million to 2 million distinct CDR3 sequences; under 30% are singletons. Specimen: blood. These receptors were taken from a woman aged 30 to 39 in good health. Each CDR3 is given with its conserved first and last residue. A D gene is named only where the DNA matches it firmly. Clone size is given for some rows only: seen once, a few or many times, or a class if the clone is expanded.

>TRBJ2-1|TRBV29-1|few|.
TGCAGCTGGGGGGAGCAGAGCTCCTACAATGAGCAGTTCTTC
CSWGEQSSYNEQFF
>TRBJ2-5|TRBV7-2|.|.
TGTGCCAGCAGCTTAGCAGGCGGGGCCCAGTACTTC
CASSLAGGAQYF
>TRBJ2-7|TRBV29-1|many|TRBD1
TGCAGCGCAGTGGGACAGACCTACGAGCAGTACTTC
CSAVGQTYEQYF
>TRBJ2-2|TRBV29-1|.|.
TGCAGCGTCGGCGACAGAGCTCAACAGACCGGGGAGCGGTTTTTT
CSVGDRAQQTGERFF
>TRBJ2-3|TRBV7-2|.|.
TGTGCCGGCAGCCCCCCCGGGACGACAGATACGCAGTATTTT
CAGSPPGTTDTQYF
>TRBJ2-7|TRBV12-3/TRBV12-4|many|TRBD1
TGTGCCAGCATGGCGGACAGGGGGCCTCCCGAGCAGTACTTC
CASMADRGPPEQYF
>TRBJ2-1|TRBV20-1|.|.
TGCAGTGCTGGCCGGGACTACAATGAGCAGTTCTTC
CSAGRDYNEQFF
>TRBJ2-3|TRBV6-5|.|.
TGTGCCAGCGCGTTTGGACGTACAGATACGCAGTATTTT
CASAFGRTDTQYF
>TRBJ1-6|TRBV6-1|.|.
TGTGCCACAGACCGGGACCTCATGGATTCACCCCCCCACTTT
CATDRDLMDSPPHF
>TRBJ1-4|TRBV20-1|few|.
TGCAGTGCGGGAAGGAGAGGGACCGCAACTAATGAAAAACTGTTTTTT
CSAGRRGTATNEKLFF
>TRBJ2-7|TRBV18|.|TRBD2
TGTGCCAGCCCCCCCTCTAGCGGGGGACCCTACGAGCAGTACTTC
CASPPSSGGPYEQYF
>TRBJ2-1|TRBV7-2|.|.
TGTGCCAGCATTGGGCACAATGAGCAGTTCTTC
CASIGHNEQFF
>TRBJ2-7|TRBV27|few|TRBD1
TGTGCCAGCAGTATCTCACAGGGGTACGAGCAGTACTTC
CASSISQGYEQYF
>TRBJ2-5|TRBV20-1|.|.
TGCAGTGCCCAAAGTGGCGGGTCGTACCAAGAGACCCAGTACTTC
CSAQSGGSYQETQYF
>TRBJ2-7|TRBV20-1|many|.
TGCAGTGCCCCCCAAAGCGGCACCTCCTACGAGCAGTACTTC
CSAPQSGTSYEQYF
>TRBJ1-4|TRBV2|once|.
TGTGCCAGCACCCTTCTAGCCAGCACTAATGAAAAACTGTTTTTT
CASTLLASTNEKLFF
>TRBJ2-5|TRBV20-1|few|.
TGCAGTGCCTACAGGGGAGGAGAGACCCAGTACTTC
CSAYRGGETQYF
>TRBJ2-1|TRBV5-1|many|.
TGCGCCAGCAGCCTCAGGGCTAACCGCCGGGATGAGCAGTTCTTC
CASSLRANRRDEQFF
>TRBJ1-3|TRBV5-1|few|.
TGCGCCAGCAGCTTGAAGGATTTCCACTCTGGAAACACCATATATTTT
CASSLKDFHSGNTIYF
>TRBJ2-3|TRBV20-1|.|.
TGCAGTGCTAGAATCGGGGGCCTTTCCACAGATACGCAGTATTTT
CSARIGGLSTDTQYF